This TCR beta chain emerged from a study of blood T cell repertoires in COVID-19. Study-wide background: COVID-19 samples collected from the United States, Italy and Spain covered acute and convalescent phases. From T cells, B-cell-depleted T cells, or PBMCs came the material, which was cDNA or gDNA.

Authors' analysis steps: Estimated nucleated cell counts came from reference gene primer amplification. The method was immunoSEQ multiplex PCR; TCRdb's version includes in-frame clones alone and lacks a portion of them. V, J and clone size are those of that table, while D and trimming were read from the DNA. The sample consists of 310,000 or so clones, approximately 82% of them appearing once. The CDR3 extends over 14 amino acids. With 4 bases clipped from V and 2 bases from J, the junction kept 3 bases outside the gene matches. Per the germline V gene, CDR1 is SGHDN and CDR2 is FVKESK. Sample: peripheral blood. V and J are TRBV14 and TRBJ2-3; TRBD2 matches 7 bases. This TCR was sampled from a woman aged 50 to 60 with acute or convalescent COVID-19. CDR3 in DNA: TGTGCCAGCAGCCCGACTAGCATCACAGATACGCAGTATTTT. It translates to CASSPTSITDTQYF.